These T cell receptor beta chains were read from a single sample in a study of shared clonotypes between healthy human individuals. The method was immunoSEQ multiplex PCR; TCRdb's version includes in-frame clones alone and lacks a portion of them. The sample carries millions of clones, roughly nine tenths recorded once. The sequenced material came from naive CD4+ T cells sorted from blood. The receptor source for this set is a man aged 18 to 35 in good health. Both conserved end residues are part of each CDR3. D genes are given only for firm matches. Size is stated for part of the rows, as once, few or many counts, or as a class when the clone is expanded.

J: TRBJ1-2
D: TRBD1
V: TRBV30
size: .
CDR3: CAWSRDRGEYGYTF
DNA: TGTGCCTGGAGTCGGGACAGGGGGGAGTATGGCTACACCTTC

J: TRBJ2-1
D: .
V: TRBV7-9
size: .
CDR3: CLWEPYNEQFF
DNA: TGTTTGTGGGAGCCCTACAATGAGCAGTTCTTC

J: TRBJ1-4
D: .
V: TRBV7-2
size: .
CDR3: CASSFGGTNEKLFF
DNA: TGTGCCAGCAGCTTCGGCGGAACTAATGAAAAACTGTTTTTT

J: TRBJ1-5
D: TRBD1
V: TRBV5-5
size: .
CDR3: CASSENRGNQPQHF
DNA: TGTGCCAGCAGCGAGAACAGGGGGAATCAGCCCCAGCATTTT

J: TRBJ2-2
D: .
V: TRBV7-7
size: .
CDR3: CASSLEFGYTGELFF
DNA: TGTGCTAGCAGCTTAGAGTTTGGGTACACCGGGGAGCTGTTTTTT

J: TRBJ1-4
D: .
V: TRBV6-1
size: .
CDR3: CASSEALGGEKLFF
DNA: TGTGCCAGCAGTGAAGCGTTAGGTGGTGAAAAACTGTTTTTT

J: TRBJ1-1
D: TRBD1
V: TRBV18
size: .
CDR3: CASSGTGGHTEAFF
DNA: TGTGCCAGCTCAGGGACAGGGGGACACACTGAAGCTTTCTTT

J: TRBJ2-7
D: .
V: TRBV27
size: .
CDR3: CASSLPGTHEQYF
DNA: TGTGCCAGCAGTTTACCCGGTACCCACGAGCAGTACTTC

J: TRBJ1-5
D: TRBD1
V: TRBV28
size: .
CDR3: CASIGTARYSNQPQHF
DNA: TGTGCCAGCATCGGGACAGCCAGGTATAGCAATCAGCCCCAGCATTTT

J: TRBJ1-6
D: .
V: TRBV2
size: .
CDR3: CASRSTADNSPLHF
DNA: TGTGCCAGCAGATCGACCGCTGATAATTCACCCCTCCACTTT

J: TRBJ1-2
D: TRBD1
V: TRBV10-3
size: once
CDR3: CAIRTGSSGYTF
DNA: TGTGCCATCAGGACAGGGTCCAGCGGCTACACCTTC

J: TRBJ2-7
D: .
V: TRBV6-5
size: .
CDR3: CASRTVLNEQYF
DNA: TGTGCCAGCAGGACAGTGCTCAACGAGCAGTACTTC

J: TRBJ2-3
D: .
V: TRBV28
size: .
CDR3: CASIPLLGGSPDTQYF
DNA: TGTGCCAGCATCCCCCTTTTAGGGGGGAGTCCAGATACGCAGTATTTT

J: TRBJ1-6
D: .
V: TRBV27
size: once
CDR3: CASSYGRSYNSPLHF
DNA: TGTGCCAGCAGTTATGGACGCTCCTATAATTCACCCCTCCACTTT

J: TRBJ2-1
D: .
V: TRBV6-6
size: .
CDR3: CASSPLSNEQFF
DNA: TGTGCCAGCAGCCCACTTAGCAATGAGCAGTTCTTC

J: TRBJ2-1
D: TRBD2
V: TRBV19
size: once
CDR3: CASRTSGSPYNEQFF
DNA: TGTGCCAGTCGGACTAGCGGGTCCCCCTACAATGAGCAGTTCTTC

J: TRBJ2-3
D: TRBD2
V: TRBV4-1
size: .
CDR3: CASSQDPPASGGRRRTDTQYF
DNA: TGCGCCAGCAGCCAAGATCCTCCAGCTAGCGGGGGACGGCGGAGGACAGATACGCAGTATTTT

J: TRBJ1-2
D: TRBD1
V: TRBV5-1
size: .
CDR3: CASSLGTAYGYTF
DNA: TGCGCCAGCAGCTTAGGGACAGCCTATGGCTACACCTTC